Following are 24 T cell receptor beta chains from one sample sequenced in a study of T cell responses to AZD1222 COVID-19 vaccine. Data came from immunoSEQ multiplex PCR; TCRdb stores just in-frame clones and leaves some out. Of 150,000 or so clones in the sample, 80% to 95% were seen once. The starting material was peripheral blood, obtained 28 days after the second AZD1222 dose. These receptors all come from an adult who received the AZD1222 COVID-19 vaccine.

V is TRBV6-5 and J is TRBJ2-5; 7 nucleotides agree with TRBD2. The CDR3 length is 15 residues. The V gene end was trimmed by 0 bases and the J gene end by 5 bases; junction bases not matched to a gene: 6. In germline, CDR1 is MNHEY, CDR2 SVGAGI. The CDR3 DNA follows: TGTGCCAGCAGTTACTCGGCGGGAGTAAGGGAGACCCAGTACTTC. Translation: CASSYSAGVRETQYF.

This clone is a singleton in its sample. The chain is built from TRBV3-1 (or the pseudogene TRBV3-2) and TRBJ1-3; D unclear. The CDR3 length is 16 residues. V dropped 3 bases and J dropped 0 bases, with 12 bases sitting between them. Looked up from germline, CDR1 is LGHDT and CDR2 is YNNKEL (reference sequence). CDR3 sequence: CASSHPDGLSGNTIYF. As DNA, the CDR3 is TGTGCCAGCAGCCATCCCGACGGACTCTCTGGAAACACCATATATTTT.

The genes are TRBV9 and TRBJ2-1, with 9 bases fitting TRBD2. With V trimmed by 0 bases and J by 0 bases, 4 bases remained unmatched. The CDR3 length is 17 residues. Germline CDR1 and CDR2: SGDLS and YYNGEE. The CDR3 reads CASSVGRLAASYNEQFF. The CDR3, as DNA: TGTGCCAGCAGCGTAGGAAGACTAGCGGCCTCCTACAATGAGCAGTTCTTC.

This rearrangement joins TRBV28 to TRBJ1-1; perhaps TRBD1 as D (5 bases). The germline gives CDR1 MDHEN, CDR2 SYDVKM. CDR3 length equals 12 residues. The V and J ends lost 7 bases and 11 bases respectively, with 17 bases between them. The CDR3: CASNQMGEGAFF. Here the CDR3 DNA reads TGTGCCAGCAATCAGATGGGGGAGGGTGCTTTCTTT.

The chain couples TRBV19 to TRBJ2-6; D remains unclear. Germline loops: CDR1 LNHDA, CDR2 SQIVND (reference sequence). V was shortened by 2 bases and J by 0 bases, with 11 bases between the two germline ends. The CDR3 length is 17 residues. For the CDR3, the DNA is TGTGCCAGTAGTATACGGCAGTTTCACTCTGGGGCCAACGTCCTGACTTTC. It translates to CASSIRQFHSGANVLTF.

In the case of this clone: Different DNA sequences within this sample yield the same CDR3. The chain couples TRBV19 to TRBJ1-5; TRBD1 matches at 9 bases. This CDR3 region has 14 residues. CDR1 LNHDA and CDR2 SQIVND come from the germline V gene (reference sequence). J gave up 7 bases and V 7 bases, and 8 bases lay outside the gene matches. CDR3 bases: TGTGCCAGTACTAAACAGGGGGCAGGGCAGCCCCAGCATTTT. Its protein is CASTKQGAGQPQHF.

A note on this clone: The identical CDR3 is also encoded by other nucleotide sequences in the sample. The chain employs TRBV25-1 and TRBJ1-4, with D perhaps TRBD1 (5 bases). This CDR3 is built from 14 residues. Germline CDR1 and CDR2: MGHDK and SYGVNS. Trimming shortened V by 6 bases and J by 5 bases, and 13 bases separated the two germline ends. CDR3 sequence: CASSSGRGNEKLFF. The CDR3 bases are TGTGCCAGCAGCTCGGGACGGGGGAATGAAAAACTGTTTTTT.

This clone was seen a single time. This chain joins TRBV20-1 and TRBJ1-2; no firm D call. The CDR3 has 13 amino acids. CDR1 DFQATT and CDR2 SNEGSKA come from the germline V gene (reference sequence). The V gene lost 3 bases and the J gene lost 2 bases, with 10 bases spanning the gap. The CDR3 spells CSASFGQNYGYTF. CDR3 nucleotides: TGCAGTGCTAGTTTCGGCCAGAACTATGGCTACACCTTC.

The chain combines TRBV9 with TRBJ2-2; D may correspond to TRBD1 or TRBD2 (5 bases each). V lost 4 bases, J lost 7 bases, and 14 bases lay in between. The length of the CDR3 is 14 residues. The germline gives CDR1 SGDLS, CDR2 YYNGEE. CDR3 amino acids: CASSPGPEGGELFF. The CDR3 nucleotides read TGTGCCAGCAGCCCGGGACCAGAGGGCGGGGAGCTGTTTTTT.

This sequence joins TRBV19 and TRBJ2-5, with TRBD1 as a possible D gene (6 bases). Germline CDR1 and CDR2: LNHDA and SQIVND (reference sequence). This CDR3 contains 13 residues. Deletions cut 5 bases from V and 4 bases from J, with 11 bases between. In DNA, the CDR3 is TGTGCCAGTAGTGTGACAGGTGGAGAGACCCAGTACTTC. Residues: CASSVTGGETQYF.

The gene calls are TRBV2 and TRBJ1-2; D call uncertain. Germline V CDR1 and CDR2: SNHLY, FYNNEI. The CDR3 has 12 amino acids. Trimming took off 7 bases at V and 8 bases at J, with 14 bases between the two ends. CDR3 bases: TGTGCCAGCACGATAGGTGTTATCGGCTACACCTTC. It encodes CASTIGVIGYTF.

The chain couples TRBV4-3 to TRBJ2-7, with a tentative D call TRBD2 (5 bases). With 3 bases removed from V and 2 bases from J, the gap between germline ends came to 20 bases. Germline V gene data show CDR1 as LGHNA and CDR2 as YSLEER. CDR3 length: 17 amino acids. The CDR3 DNA sequence: TGCGCCAGCAGCCAGGCCCCGTGGGGAGACTCGGCCTACGAGCAGTACTTC. Its protein product is CASSQAPWGDSAYEQYF.

The J gene is TRBJ2-3, the V gene TRBV6-6; 9 bases fit TRBD2. Germline CDR1 reads MNHNY; CDR2 reads SVGAGI (reference sequence). The ends lost 5 bases at V and 4 bases at J; junction bases unmatched: 10. This CDR3 spans 16 amino acids. CDR3 region: CASSPLRGGIPDTQYF. CDR3 nucleotides: TGTGCCAGCAGTCCCCTGCGGGGGGGTATCCCAGATACGCAGTATTTT.

J is TRBJ1-1 and V is TRBV10-1; no clear D gene. CDR3 length: 13 residues. V lost 1 base and J lost 1, with 4 bases in between. CDR1 is WNHNN and CDR2 is SYGVQD in the germline V gene (reference sequence). The DNA of the CDR3 is TGCGCCAGCAGTGAGTACAGGAACACTGAAGCTTTCTTT. It yields the protein CASSEYRNTEAFF.

The chain combines TRBV18 with TRBJ1-6; a weak D match, TRBD1 (6 bases). The V gene lost 6 bases and the J gene lost 10 bases, with 13 bases spanning the gap. Germline CDR1 reads KGHSH; CDR2 reads LQKENI. The CDR3 is 13 residues long. The CDR3: CASSRQDGSPLHF. In DNA, the CDR3 is TGTGCCAGCTCCCGACAGGATGGGTCACCCCTCCACTTT.

The J gene is TRBJ1-3, the V gene TRBV3-1 (or the pseudogene TRBV3-2), with no clear D. Germline CDR1 LGHDT, CDR2 YNNKEL (reference sequence). The ends were cut back, 0 bases at V and 3 bases at J, with 3 bases in the middle. The CDR3 extends over 13 amino acids. The CDR3 loop is CASSQDLGNTIYF. CDR3 sequence (DNA): TGTGCCAGCAGCCAAGATCTTGGAAACACCATATATTTT.

The chain links TRBV7-2 to TRBJ2-7; D is uncertain. CDR3 length: 16 residues. V was cut by 0 bases and J by 6 bases, with 18 bases left in between. Germline-derived CDR1 and CDR2 are SGHTA and FQGNSA. The CDR3 sequence is CASSLATGPLGREQYF. CDR3 bases: TGTGCCAGCAGCTTAGCGACCGGGCCCCTTGGACGCGAGCAGTACTTC.

The genes are TRBV14 and TRBJ1-6, with D possibly TRBD1 on 6 matching bases. V was shortened by 5 bases and J by 10 bases, with 15 bases between the two germline ends. The CDR3 consists of 14 residues. Germline V gene lookup returns CDR1 SGHDN and CDR2 FVKESK. The CDR3 loop is CASSKQGGGSPLHF. CDR3 nucleotide sequence: TGTGCCAGCAGCAAACAGGGAGGAGGATCACCCCTCCACTTT.

This rearrangement joins TRBV28 to TRBJ1-5, with unresolved D. The germline gives CDR1 MDHEN, CDR2 SYDVKM. This CDR3 has 12 amino acids. Trimming took 6 bases from V and 5 from J, leaving 8 bases between them. CDR3 amino acids: CASRSRDQPQHF. CDR3 sequence (DNA): TGTGCCAGCAGGTCCCGGGATCAGCCCCAGCATTTT.

The chain recombines TRBV7-2 with TRBJ2-2; D is unresolved. From germline, CDR1 is SGHTA and CDR2 FQGNSA. Deletions cut 1 base from V and 4 bases from J, with 10 bases between. The CDR3 has 15 amino acids. The CDR3 protein is CASSLDGRPTGELFF. CDR3 sequence (DNA): TGTGCCAGCAGCTTAGACGGCAGGCCCACCGGGGAGCTGTTTTTT.

The V and J genes are TRBV7-2 and TRBJ2-5; TRBD2 matches at 10 bases. Trimming at V came to 2 bases and at J to 3 bases, leaving 12 bases not matched to a gene. The CDR3 is 18 residues long. CDR1 is SGHTA, CDR2 FQGNSA, per germline. The CDR3: CASSLFGSGRRGEETQYF. CDR3 nucleotides: TGTGCCAGCAGCTTATTTGGTAGCGGGAGGAGAGGGGAAGAGACCCAGTACTTC.

The chain carries TRBV6-5 and TRBJ2-2; D might be TRBD2 (6 bases). The CDR3 is 14 amino acids. The V end lost 8 bases, the J end lost 0 bases, and 10 bases lay between the germline ends. Germline V lookup: CDR1 MNHEY, CDR2 SVGAGI. CDR3 loop: CASGVAANTGELFF. The CDR3 DNA sequence: TGTGCCAGCGGAGTAGCGGCGAACACCGGGGAGCTGTTTTTT.

This clone was observed once. The J gene is TRBJ2-1, the V gene TRBV6-5, with D hard to call. CDR3 length: 12 residues. CDR1 is MNHEY and CDR2 is SVGAGI in the germline V gene. Trimming cost V 5 bases and J 4 bases, with 6 bases left between them. CDR3 sequence reads: CASSTEYNEQFF. In nucleotides, the CDR3 is TGTGCCAGCAGTACAGAGTACAATGAGCAGTTCTTC.

The chain has TRBV11-2 and TRBJ2-3, with TRBD2 matching over 11 bases. The trim removed 5 bases at V and 0 bases at J, leaving 4 bases unmatched. The CDR3 is 16 residues long. Germline CDR1 reads SGHAT; CDR2 reads FQNNGV. CDR3 loop: CASSPGLAASTDTQYF. For the CDR3, the DNA is TGTGCCAGCAGCCCGGGACTAGCGGCAAGCACAGATACGCAGTATTTT.